These 21 T cell receptor beta chains came from one sample sequenced in a study of shared clonotypes between healthy human individuals. Only in-frame clones appear in the TCRdb table, and some are missing; sequencing was by immunoSEQ multiplex PCR. The data contain approximately 2.1 million clones, approximately 93% of them seen just once; the ten biggest clones take up about 0.41%. Specimen: naive CD4+ T cells from PBMCs. Subset noted: CD45RA+ positively selected. These receptor sequences come from a man between 18 and 29 years old in good health. Some clones in this sample may be carry-over from other donors' samples.

There are a few counts of this clone. The same CDR3 can be traced to other DNA sequences in this sample. This chain connects TRBV20-1 to TRBJ1-2; D unclear. The CDR3 has 10 residues. Germline CDR1 and CDR2: DFQATT and SNEGSKA (reference sequence). V was trimmed by 6 bases and J by 6 bases, leaving 8 bases between them. The CDR3 bases are TGCAGTGCGGCGCGGGATGGCTACACCTTC. This codes for CSAARDGYTF.

Regarding this clone: This same CDR3 is encoded by further DNA sequences in the sample. This sequence joins TRBV11-3 and TRBJ2-5; a possible D gene is TRBD2 (6 bases). Trimming took 5 bases from V and 3 from J, leaving 10 bases between them. Per the germline V gene, CDR1 is SGHNT and CDR2 is YENEEA. This CDR3 region has 13 residues. CDR3 DNA: TGTGCCAGCAGCCCCGGCGGGGAAGAGACCCAGTACTTC. Amino acids: CASSPGGEETQYF.

The chain links TRBV28 to TRBJ2-3; 10 bases are a match to TRBD1. Germline CDR1 reads MDHEN; CDR2 reads SYDVKM. After removal of 11 bases from V and 3 bases from J, the junction contained 8 bases not matched to a gene. The CDR3 has 14 residues. The CDR3 loop is CAVTDRGRTDTQYF. CDR3 in DNA: TGTGCCGTAACAGACAGGGGGCGTACAGATACGCAGTATTTT.

The chain recombines TRBV18 with TRBJ2-3; maybe TRBD2 (6 bases). V was shortened by 2 bases and J by 1 base, with 16 bases between the two germline ends. CDR1 is KGHSH, CDR2 LQKENI, per germline. This CDR3 is 17 amino acids long. CDR3 sequence (DNA): TGTGCCAGCTCACCAGGTTTGCGGGGAGGCGGCACAGATACGCAGTATTTT. Its protein product is CASSPGLRGGGTDTQYF.

In DNA form, the CDR3 reads TGTGCCAGCAGCCTCCTGAGCTCCGTAGCGGGAGGGCGGAATGAGCAGTTCTTC. Encoded protein: CASSLLSSVAGGRNEQFF. The chain links TRBV7-2 to TRBJ2-1, with 11 positions matching TRBD2. CDR1 is SGHTA, CDR2 FQGNSA, per germline. The CDR3 consists of 18 residues. V dropped 5 bases and J dropped 7; count of bases not matched to a gene: 16.

This chain joins TRBV5-1 and TRBJ2-5; 9 positions agree with TRBD1. The germline gives CDR1 SGHRS, CDR2 YFSETQ. After removal of 4 bases from V and 5 bases from J, the junction contained 15 bases not matched to a gene. This CDR3 is 17 amino acids long. CDR3 in amino acids: CASSREQGAGSGETQYF. In nucleotides, the CDR3 is TGCGCCAGCAGCCGGGAACAGGGGGCAGGATCCGGGGAGACCCAGTACTTC.

This clone was seen just once. The J gene is TRBJ2-1, the V gene TRBV7-8, with 8 nucleotides matching TRBD1. From germline, CDR1 is SGHVS and CDR2 FQNEAQ. Germline trimming cut 5 bases from V and 10 bases from J; bases unmatched to any gene: 7. CDR3 size: 13 residues. DNA for the CDR3: TGTGCCAGCAGCAAGGACAGGGCAGAAGAGCAGTTCTTC. Amino acid sequence: CASSKDRAEEQFF.

The V gene is TRBV18, the J gene TRBJ2-3, with D tentatively TRBD1 (6 bases). This CDR3 has 18 amino acids. The V end was cut by 1 base, the J end by 2 bases, with 19 bases between. Germline CDR1 is KGHSH and CDR2 is LQKENI. The CDR3 here is CASSPLLTTGQNTDTQYF. In DNA form, the CDR3 reads TGTGCCAGCTCACCACTACTCACGACAGGCCAAAACACAGATACGCAGTATTTT.

The chain carries TRBV6-5 and TRBJ1-3; TRBD1 might be the D (5 bases). The V gene lost 5 bases and the J gene lost 4 bases, with 15 bases spanning the gap. The germline gives CDR1 MNHEY, CDR2 SVGAGI. This CDR3 region has 15 residues. The DNA for the CDR3 is TGTGCCAGCAGTCCCCAAGGGGCAGCGGGAAACACCATATATTTT. Translating gives CASSPQGAAGNTIYF.

V gene TRBV6-5 combines with J gene TRBJ1-2, with D possibly TRBD1 on 6 matching bases. Germline values: CDR1 MNHEY, CDR2 SVGAGI. The CDR3 loop spans 15 amino acids. Trimming pared 6 bases from V and 4 bases from J, leaving 18 bases between. This CDR3 reads CASRRRIQGSYGYTF. The CDR3 DNA sequence: TGTGCCAGCAGACGCCGAATACAGGGTTCCTATGGCTACACCTTC.

The rearrangement joins TRBV28 to TRBJ1-1; D gene ambiguous. V was pared by 5 bases and J by 6 bases, with 1 base between. Germline V CDR1 and CDR2: MDHEN, SYDVKM. This CDR3 has 9 residues. In DNA form, the CDR3 reads TGTGCCAGCAGTCCTGAAGCTTTCTTT. Translation: CASSPEAFF.

The V gene is TRBV9, the J gene TRBJ2-1; D is unresolved. The CDR3 contains 15 residues. Germline V lookup: CDR1 SGDLS, CDR2 YYNGEE. Trimming removed 5 bases from V and 4 bases from J, with 16 bases in between. The CDR3 region has the DNA TGTGCCAGCAGTGTAATCCCCGTACTATACAATGAGCAGTTCTTC. Encoded protein: CASSVIPVLYNEQFF.

This sequence joins TRBV20-1 and TRBJ2-3; no clear D. This CDR3 has 11 amino acids. Deletions cut 6 bases from V and 2 bases from J, with 6 bases between. Germline V CDR1 and CDR2: DFQATT, SNEGSKA (reference sequence). The CDR3 here is CSALYTDTQYF. The CDR3 DNA reads as TGCAGTGCCCTCTACACAGATACGCAGTATTTT.

CDR3 sequence (DNA): TGTGCCAGCAGCTTAATGGCGGGACAGGGGTACAATGAGCAGTTCTTC. This encodes CASSLMAGQGYNEQFF. This chain uses TRBV11-1 with TRBJ2-1; 10 bases are shared with TRBD1. Per germline, CDR1 SGHAT and CDR2 FQDESV (reference sequence). The CDR3 runs 16 residues. V was clipped by 2 bases and J by 4 bases; unmatched bases: 5.

The chain couples TRBV28 to TRBJ1-2; D is perhaps TRBD1 (6 bases). There are 15 residues in the CDR3. The germline V gene encodes CDR1 MDHEN and CDR2 SYDVKM. V lost 7 bases and J lost 8, with 23 bases in between. CDR3 sequence reads: CASTPRHPGARGYTF. CDR3 nucleotide sequence: TGTGCCAGCACCCCCCGTCATCCGGGGGCGCGAGGCTACACCTTC.

The rearrangement uses TRBV4-1 and TRBJ2-6; tentatively, D is TRBD2 (6 bases). The CDR3 loop spans 16 amino acids. In germline, CDR1 is MGHRA, CDR2 YSYEKL. With 3 bases removed from V and 0 bases from J, the gap between germline ends came to 9 bases. The CDR3 DNA reads as TGCGCCAGCAGCCAGGGGGGTCGCTCTGGGGCCAACGTCCTGACTTTC. Protein sequence: CASSQGGRSGANVLTF.

V is TRBV28 and J is TRBJ2-3; 16 nucleotides align to TRBD2. From germline, CDR1 is MDHEN and CDR2 SYDVKM. Trimming removed 6 bases from V and 0 bases from J; junction bases left unmatched: 9. The CDR3 is 19 amino acids. As DNA, the CDR3 is TGTGCCAGCAGGGTACCGGGACTAGCGGGAGGGACTAGCACAGATACGCAGTATTTT. It encodes CASRVPGLAGGTSTDTQYF. Supplemented by reference TRBV28 and TRBJ2-3, the full variable domain reads DVKVTQSSRYLVKRTGEKVFLECVQDMDHENMFWYRQDPGLGLRLIYFSYDVKMKEKGDIPEGYSVSREKKERFSLILESASTNQTSMYLCASRVPGLAGGTSTDTQYFGPGTRLTVL.

About this clone itself: Other DNA sequences from this sample encode an identical CDR3 as well. The chain has TRBV7-6 and TRBJ2-7; TRBD2 is a possible D gene (5 bases). Germline V gene lookup returns CDR1 SGHVS and CDR2 FNYEAQ. Trimming pared 2 bases from V and 1 base from J, leaving 9 bases between. The CDR3 is 14 amino acids. CDR3 nucleotides: TGTGCCAGCAGCTTAAATCGGGATTCCTACGAGCAGTACTTC. Protein sequence: CASSLNRDSYEQYF. Filled out from reference TRBV7-6 and TRBJ2-7, the complete variable domain reads GAGVSQSPRYKVTKRGQDVALRCDPISGHVSLYWYRQALGQGPEFLTYFNYEAQQDKSGLPNDRFSAERPEGSISTLTIQRTEQRDSAMYRCASSLNRDSYEQYFGPGTRLTVT.

V gene TRBV18 combines with J gene TRBJ1-1, with TRBD1 identical over 9 bases. V was pared by 1 base and J by 6 bases, with 9 bases of the junction left unmatched. The CDR3 totals 16 residues. The germline gives CDR1 KGHSH, CDR2 LQKENI. CDR3 coding DNA: TGTGCCAGCTCACCACAGGGACAGGGCAGAATCCCTGAAGCTTTCTTT. Translating it yields CASSPQGQGRIPEAFF.

CDR3 in amino acids: CSVAANYEQYF. DNA of the CDR3: TGCAGCGTTGCAGCGAACTACGAGCAGTACTTC. The chain joins TRBV29-1 to TRBJ2-7; D unclear. The length of the CDR3 is 11 residues. Germline values: CDR1 SQVTM, CDR2 ANQGSEA. V was shortened by 4 bases and J by 3 bases, with 7 bases between the two germline ends.

V usage is TRBV7-3 and J usage is TRBJ2-5, with 7 bases lining up with TRBD2. Per germline, CDR1 SGHTA and CDR2 FQGTGA. This CDR3 comprises 15 residues. V was clipped by 4 bases and J by 4 bases; unmatched bases: 9. As DNA, the CDR3 is TGTGCCAGCAGCTCTCGACTAGCAGACCGAGAGACCCAGTACTTC. Amino acid sequence: CASSSRLADRETQYF. The variable domain in full, completed from reference TRBV7-3 and TRBJ2-5, reads GAGVSQTPSNKVTEKGKYVELRCDPISGHTALYWYRQSLGQGPEFLIYFQGTGAADDSGLPNDRFFAVRPEGSVSTLKIQRTERGDSAVYLCASSSRLADRETQYFGPGTRLLVL.